Shown below are 11 T cell receptor beta chains from a single sample sequenced in a study of blood T cell repertoires in COVID-19. Data came from immunoSEQ multiplex PCR; TCRdb stores just in-frame clones and leaves some out. The table records approximately 70,000 clones, over 65% of them present only once. Sequencing was carried out using peripheral blood. The receptors shown here come from a woman aged 70-85 years with acute or convalescent COVID-19.

J is TRBJ1-4 and V is TRBV19; perhaps TRBD1 as D (5 bases). Per the germline V gene, CDR1 is LNHDA and CDR2 is SQIVND (reference sequence). V was clipped by 6 bases and J by 6 bases, with 17 bases between them. The CDR3 runs to 15 residues. CDR3 loop: CASSEMTASDEKLFF. CDR3 bases: TGTGCCAGTAGCGAAATGACAGCGAGCGATGAAAAACTGTTTTTT. Drawing the rest from reference TRBV19 and TRBJ1-4, the complete variable domain is DGGITQSPKYLFRKEGQNVTLSCEQNLNHDAMYWYRQDPGQGLRLIYYSQIVNDFQKGDIAEGYSVSREKKESFPLTVTSAQKNPTAFYLCASSEMTASDEKLFFGSGTQLSVL.

The chain is built from TRBV19 and TRBJ2-1; 9 nucleotides align to TRBD2. CDR1 is LNHDA and CDR2 is SQIVND in the germline V gene (reference sequence). V gave up 2 bases and J gave up 7 bases; unmatched junction bases: 6. This CDR3 contains 15 residues. CDR3 protein: CASSIREREVNEQFF. For the CDR3, the DNA is TGTGCCAGTAGTATAAGGGAGCGGGAGGTAAATGAGCAGTTCTTC.

This rearrangement joins TRBV3-1 (or the pseudogene TRBV3-2) to TRBJ2-1, with a tentative D call TRBD2 (6 bases). Germline lookup yields CDR1 LGHDT and CDR2 YNNKEL (reference sequence). The CDR3 covers 16 residues. V lost 1 base and J lost 4, with 14 bases in between. The CDR3 DNA sequence: TGTGCCAGCAGCCAAGGGTCCGGGACTGGATACAATGAGCAGTTCTTC. Translation: CASSQGSGTGYNEQFF.

For the CDR3, the DNA is TGTGCCAGCAGCCAAGTAGGAGGACTAGGGTACGAGCAGTACTTC. Protein product: CASSQVGGLGYEQYF. The rearrangement links TRBV14 to TRBJ2-7; TRBD2 matches 7 bases. CDR1 SGHDN and CDR2 FVKESK come from the germline V gene. The J segment lost 4 bases and the V segment lost 1 base, leaving 7 bases of the junction unmatched. This CDR3 has 15 amino acids.

This chain connects TRBV5-1 to TRBJ1-2; a possible D gene is TRBD1 (6 bases). The V end was cut by 2 bases, the J end by 8 bases, with 19 bases between. CDR1 is SGHRS, CDR2 YFSETQ, per germline. The CDR3 covers 15 residues. CDR3 sequence: CASSFEQGGSEGYTF. In DNA form, the CDR3 reads TGCGCCAGCAGCTTCGAACAGGGTGGATCGGAAGGCTACACCTTC.

The V and J genes are TRBV5-1 and TRBJ2-7, with D uncertain. The length of the CDR3 is 15 residues. Trimming removed 6 bases from V and 6 bases from J, with 22 bases in between. Germline V CDR1 and CDR2: SGHRS, YFSETQ. The CDR3 region has the DNA TGCGCCAGCAATCCGGGTTTGCGTGGTGGTGGCGAGCAGTACTTC. As protein: CASNPGLRGGGEQYF.

This clone was observed once. The J gene is TRBJ1-2, the V gene TRBV28; D is unclear. The V and J ends lost 1 base and 4 bases respectively, with 10 bases between them. CDR3 length: 14 amino acids. The germline gives CDR1 MDHEN, CDR2 SYDVKM. This CDR3 is CASSLYSSVYGYTF. The CDR3 coding sequence is TGTGCCAGCAGTTTATACAGCTCAGTCTATGGCTACACCTTC.

The gene calls are TRBV3-1 (or the pseudogene TRBV3-2) and TRBJ1-1, with D possibly matching TRBD1 (5 bases). The CDR3 covers 15 residues. CDR1 is LGHDT, CDR2 YNNKEL, per germline (reference sequence). Trimming took off 4 bases at V and 1 base at J, with 13 bases between the two ends. CDR3 loop: CASSRGEARNTEAFF. In nucleotides, the CDR3 is TGTGCCAGCAGCCGGGGGGAGGCGAGGAACACTGAAGCTTTCTTT.

This clone was seen a handful of times. The chain recombines TRBV11-2 with TRBJ2-4, with 7 bases that match TRBD2. The germline V gene encodes CDR1 SGHAT and CDR2 FQNNGV. After removal of 0 bases from V and 6 bases from J, the junction contained 5 bases not matched to a gene. This CDR3 has 15 amino acids. The CDR3 sequence: CASSLERSSGNIQYF. DNA for the CDR3: TGTGCCAGCAGCTTAGAGAGGTCTAGCGGAAACATTCAGTACTTC.

The chain is built from TRBV29-1 and TRBJ1-1; 8 bases fit TRBD1. V was clipped by 7 bases and J by 1 base; unmatched bases: 5. Germline V gene lookup returns CDR1 SQVTM and CDR2 ANQGSEA. CDR3 length: 13 amino acids. CDR3 in amino acids: CSAGQGTNTEAFF. CDR3 DNA sequence: TGCAGCGCTGGACAGGGTACGAACACTGAAGCTTTCTTT.

The chain recombines TRBV7-2 with TRBJ2-2; 13 nucleotides match TRBD2. CDR1 is SGHTA, CDR2 FQGNSA, per germline. The CDR3 spans 18 residues. J was trimmed by 5 bases and V by 5 bases; bases with no gene match: 11. For the CDR3, the DNA is TGTGCCAGCAGCCACTCTCGGACTAGCGGGGGAGCTACCGGGGAGCTGTTTTTT. Translated, it gives CASSHSRTSGGATGELFF.